The 10 T cell receptor beta chains in this list originate from one sample, sequenced in a study of beta chain features in type 1 diabetes. Study-wide points: Patients with Type 1 diabetes showed moderately but significantly shorter TCRB CDR3s in all four CD4+ subsets.

No cognate antigen is known for these TCRs. Every bit of the isolated RNA underwent reverse transcription, so sequencing read expressed TCRB transcripts. Here immunoSEQ multiplex PCR was the method, and the copy in TCRdb shows in-frame clones only, minus some. The sample shows about 640,000 clones, around 12% of them seen only once. The specimen was naive CD4+ T cells from blood. The receptors shown here come from a man aged 30-40 years with type 1 diabetes.

This clone was seen a handful of times. The chain combines TRBV6-5 with TRBJ1-2, with TRBD1 identical over 7 bases. V lost 1 base to trimming and J lost 4 bases; unmatched junction nucleotides: 6. This CDR3 has 15 residues. The germline V gene encodes CDR1 MNHEY and CDR2 SVGAGI. CDR3 nucleotide sequence: TGTGCCAGCAGTTACTTCCTACAGGGGAGCTATGGCTACACCTTC. The encoded protein is CASSYFLQGSYGYTF.

The chain has TRBV7-3 and TRBJ2-7; possibly TRBD2 for D (5 bases). The CDR3 sequence is 14 residues long. Trimming pared 5 bases from V and 5 bases from J, leaving 16 bases between. Germline V gene data show CDR1 as SGHTA and CDR2 as FQGTGA. The CDR3 spells CASSHPGSGNEQYF. The CDR3 nucleotides read TGTGCCAGCAGCCACCCTGGGTCGGGGAACGAGCAGTACTTC.

The table lists this clone with a few counts. This chain joins TRBV5-1 and TRBJ1-4; 8 bases are a match to TRBD1. CDR1 and CDR2 from the germline V gene are SGHRS and YFSETQ. Trimming removed 0 bases from V and 7 bases from J; junction bases left unmatched: 2. The CDR3 extends over 14 amino acids. The CDR3 nucleotides read TGCGCCAGCAGCTTGGAGGACAGGGCTGAAAAACTGTTTTTT. This codes for CASSLEDRAEKLFF.

This chain links TRBV7-2 with TRBJ1-2; no reliable D call. In germline, CDR1 is SGHTA, CDR2 FQGNSA. The V end was cut by 5 bases, the J end by 2 bases, with 12 bases between. CDR3 length: 14 residues. The DNA of the CDR3 is TGTGCCAGCAGCCCACGGTCGAAAAACTATGGCTACACCTTC. Translating gives CASSPRSKNYGYTF.

The gene calls are TRBV9 and TRBJ2-1; D may be TRBD2 (5 bases). V lost 1 base, J lost 10 bases, and 12 bases lay in between. The CDR3 loop spans 13 amino acids. The germline V gene has CDR1 SGDLS and CDR2 YYNGEE. CDR3 region: CASSVRGPEEQFF. The CDR3 nucleotides are TGTGCCAGCAGCGTAAGAGGGCCGGAGGAGCAGTTCTTC.

V is TRBV27 and J is TRBJ1-4; 10 positions match TRBD1. The CDR3 is 15 residues long. The V gene end was trimmed by 5 bases and the J gene end by 8 bases; junction bases not matched to a gene: 8. Germline V gene data show CDR1 as MNHEY and CDR2 as SMNVEV (reference sequence). DNA of the CDR3: TGTGCCAGCAGTCTGGGGACAGGGGTCTCGGAAAAACTGTTTTTT. This encodes CASSLGTGVSEKLFF.

This chain uses TRBV5-7 with TRBJ2-7; 7 bases map to TRBD1. TRBV5-7 is an ORF, and what it does is uncertain. V lost 2 bases, J lost 2 bases, and 13 bases stayed unmatched. The CDR3 is made up of 17 amino acids. The CDR3, as DNA: TGTGCCAGCAGCTTTGTTTCCTACGCCGGGACAGCCTACGAGCAGTACTTC. Translated: CASSFVSYAGTAYEQYF.

This clone was seen a handful of times. The chain uses TRBV30 and TRBJ1-2; D remains ambiguous. Germline V gene sequence: CDR1 GTSNPN, CDR2 SVGIG (reference sequence). Between the trimmed V and J ends, which lost 4 bases and 1 base, there was a span of 10 bases. The CDR3 is made up of 13 amino acids. Here the CDR3 DNA reads TGTGCCTGGACCGCAAATAGTAACTATGGCTACACCTTC. It encodes CAWTANSNYGYTF.

The chain carries TRBV6-5 and TRBJ2-4; D is possibly TRBD2 (7 bases). This CDR3 spans 12 amino acids. Trimming left V 8 bases short and J 9 bases short, with 14 bases between. Germline CDR1 reads MNHEY; CDR2 reads SVGAGI. The CDR3 loop reads CASHRVAGIQYF. In DNA form, the CDR3 reads TGTGCCAGCCACAGGGTAGCGGGCATTCAGTACTTC.

The rearrangement joins TRBV29-1 to TRBJ2-2; D remains unclear. V lost 1 base to trimming and J lost 6 bases, with 9 bases between them. Germline values: CDR1 SQVTM, CDR2 ANQGSEA. There are 13 residues in the CDR3. CDR3 in amino acids: CSVEGNQAGELFF. CDR3 coding DNA: TGCAGCGTTGAAGGTAACCAGGCCGGGGAGCTGTTTTTT.